The 21 T cell receptor beta chains reported below all come from one sample, sequenced in a study of T-cell memory formation after mild COVID-19. MiXCR, run by TCRdb on the 5' RACE reads, gives a single entry per CDR3 protein. The table shows about 210,000 distinct CDR3 sequences, with more than 25% occurring only once. Sequenced: PBMCs or a T cell subset sorted from them (not recorded which). These receptors were collected from an adult woman who had mild COVID-19 (a few samples of this study predate the infection). Cell type and time point are not known.

The table lists this clonotype with many counts. The genes are TRBV5-1 and TRBJ2-5; possible D gene TRBD2, 6 bases. The CDR3 is 16 amino acids. The germline CDR1 and CDR2 sequences are SGHRS and YFSETQ. Trimming took 4 bases from V and 4 from J, leaving 20 bases between them. This CDR3 is CASSVEEGIWGETQYF. The CDR3 DNA follows: TGCGCCAGCAGCGTTGAGGAGGGGATCTGGGGAGAGACCCAGTACTTC.

This clonotype has only a few counts. The V call is TRBV29-1, the J call TRBJ2-1; 7 nucleotides agree with TRBD2. V lost 1 base, J lost 7 bases, and 1 base stayed unmatched. CDR1 is SQVTM, CDR2 ANQGSEA, per germline. The CDR3 runs to 12 residues. CDR3 protein: CSVEGTSNEQFF. As DNA, the CDR3 is TGCAGCGTTGAAGGGACTAGTAATGAGCAGTTCTTC.

The gene calls are TRBV20-1 and TRBJ1-4, with D hard to call. The V gene's germline CDR1 is DFQATT and CDR2 SNEGSKA (reference sequence). V was pared by 2 bases and J by 0 bases, with 16 bases between. This CDR3 comprises 17 residues. The CDR3 loop is CSARSTGRGATNEKLFF. In DNA, the CDR3 is TGCAGTGCTAGATCGACTGGGCGCGGGGCAACTAATGAAAAACTGTTTTTT.

This chain joins TRBV29-1 and TRBJ1-4; 9 bases agree with TRBD1. The CDR3 is 13 amino acids. Germline-derived CDR1 and CDR2 are SQVTM and ANQGSEA. Trimming at V came to 6 bases and at J to 6 bases, leaving 5 bases not matched to a gene. The CDR3 here is CSVETGGDEKLFF. The CDR3 coding sequence is TGCAGCGTAGAAACAGGGGGCGATGAAAAACTGTTTTTT. Looking up the rest from reference TRBV29-1 and TRBJ1-4 gives the full variable domain: SAVISQKPSRDICQRGTSLTIQCQVDSQVTMMFWYRQQPGQSLTLIATANQGSEATYESGFVIDKFPISRPNLTFSTLTVSNMSPEDSSIYLCSVETGGDEKLFFGSGTQLSVL.

The J gene is TRBJ2-7, the V gene TRBV30; possible D gene TRBD2, 6 bases. Per the germline V gene, CDR1 is GTSNPN and CDR2 is SVGIG (reference sequence). The CDR3 extends over 12 amino acids. Between the trimmed V and J ends, which lost 4 bases and 3 bases, there was a span of 10 bases. The CDR3 loop reads CAWNGGFYEQYF. Written as DNA, the CDR3 is TGTGCCTGGAATGGGGGGTTCTACGAGCAGTACTTC.

The sample holds a few counts of this clonotype. V gene TRBV6-2 or TRBV6-3 combines with J gene TRBJ2-1; D unresolved. The CDR3 sequence is 14 residues long. Germline-derived CDR1 and CDR2 are MNHEY and SVGEGT. Deletions cut 6 bases from V and 2 bases from J, with 11 bases between. In nucleotides, the CDR3 is TGTGCCAGCAGCCCCCCGTTGACCTACAATGAGCAGTTCTTC. It translates to CASSPPLTYNEQFF.

This clonotype has more than one count but fewer than ten. The chain employs TRBV24-1 and TRBJ2-3; 12 bases match TRBD2. Germline V gene lookup returns CDR1 KGHDR and CDR2 SFDVKD. The CDR3 extends over 18 amino acids. V shed 3 bases, J shed 4 bases, and the junction held 10 bases outside the gene matches. In nucleotides, the CDR3 is TGTGCCACCAGTGATGATCCGAGACTAGCGGGGGAATCAGATACGCAGTATTTT. Protein: CATSDDPRLAGESDTQYF.

V and J are TRBV5-1 and TRBJ2-3, with TRBD2 matching 14 bases. CDR1 and CDR2 (germline): SGHRS, YFSETQ. This CDR3 is built from 18 residues. J lost 4 bases, V lost 10 bases, and 17 bases had no gene match. The CDR3 spells CASTTGGLAGGISDTQYF. The DNA of the CDR3 is TGCGCCTCGACGACAGGAGGACTAGCGGGAGGCATATCAGATACGCAGTATTTT. The full variable domain, with the rest looked up from reference TRBV5-1 and TRBJ2-3, is KAGVTQTPRYLIKTRGQQVTLSCSPISGHRSVSWYQQTPGQGLQFLFEYFSETQRNKGNFPGRFSGRQFSNSRSEMNVSTLELGDSALYLCASTTGGLAGGISDTQYFGPGTRLTVL.

The CDR3 loop reads CASSLRGGRETQYF. CDR3 sequence (DNA): TGTGCCAGCAGCTTAAGGGGAGGCAGAGAGACCCAGTACTTC. This sequence joins TRBV7-6 and TRBJ2-5; tentative D call: TRBD2 (6 bases). Looked up from germline, CDR1 is SGHVS and CDR2 is FNYEAQ. CDR3 size: 14 residues. V was shortened by 2 bases and J by 4 bases, with 11 bases between the two germline ends.

The chain joins TRBV29-1 to TRBJ1-1; 7 bases map to TRBD1. The CDR3 runs 13 residues. Trimming took 6 bases from V and 7 from J; bases not matched to a gene: 11. Germline V CDR1 and CDR2: SQVTM, ANQGSEA. The CDR3 is CSVPLDRESEAFF. The CDR3, as DNA: TGCAGCGTACCGCTAGACAGGGAAAGTGAAGCTTTCTTT.

The chain is built from TRBV12-3 or TRBV12-4 and TRBJ2-5; either TRBD1 or TRBD2 may fit D (5 bases each). V was trimmed by 3 bases and J by 0 bases, leaving 14 bases between them. The CDR3 spans 16 residues. The CDR3 loop is CASSFAFRGNQETQYF. The DNA for the CDR3 is TGTGCCAGCAGTTTTGCTTTTCGGGGCAACCAAGAGACCCAGTACTTC.

This clonotype was picked up a small number of times. The chain has TRBV6-6 and TRBJ1-1, with 8 bases matching TRBD1. Germline CDR1 is MNHNY and CDR2 is SVGAGI (reference sequence). This CDR3 contains 17 residues. With 2 bases clipped from V and 4 bases from J, the junction kept 12 bases outside the gene matches. Here the CDR3 DNA reads TGTGCCAGCAGTTACACGGGGCAGGGGGCGGTTGGCACTGAAGCTTTCTTT. Translated, it gives CASSYTGQGAVGTEAFF.

The table lists this clonotype with a few counts. V and J are TRBV28 and TRBJ2-5; D is perhaps TRBD1 or TRBD2 (5 bases each). The germline gives CDR1 MDHEN, CDR2 SYDVKM. V was shortened by 2 bases and J by 6 bases, with 13 bases between the two germline ends. The CDR3 totals 14 residues. The CDR3 region is CASSLKGTPKTQYF. CDR3 coding DNA: TGTGCCAGCAGTTTAAAAGGGACCCCGAAGACCCAGTACTTC.

This clonotype turned up a few times. The CDR3 is CASSYSGGRKLFF. CDR3 DNA sequence: TGTGCCAGCAGTTACTCCGGGGGAAGGAAACTGTTTTTT. This chain links TRBV6-5 with TRBJ1-4; D is perhaps TRBD1 (5 bases). Trimming removed 0 bases from V and 11 bases from J, with 10 bases in between. The CDR3 is made up of 13 amino acids. Germline V gene data show CDR1 as MNHEY and CDR2 as SVGAGI.

The V gene is TRBV24-1, the J gene TRBJ1-2; TRBD1 matches at 8 bases. V trimming: 7 bases; J trimming: 0 bases; junction bases outside the gene matches: 9. The CDR3 is 16 amino acids. Germline CDR1 reads KGHDR; CDR2 reads SFDVKD. CDR3 loop: CATREPETGANYGYTF. For the CDR3, the DNA is TGTGCCACCAGGGAACCAGAGACAGGGGCTAACTATGGCTACACCTTC.

The chain links TRBV2 to TRBJ2-2; TRBD1 matches 10 bases. The CDR3 runs to 15 residues. The V gene end was trimmed by 7 bases and the J gene end by 1 base; junction bases not matched to a gene: 3. Germline CDR1 is SNHLY and CDR2 is FYNNEI. Here the CDR3 DNA reads TGTGCCAGCACCTGGACAGGGGGGAACACCGGGGAGCTGTTTTTT. Residues: CASTWTGGNTGELFF. The variable domain in full, completed from reference TRBV2 and TRBJ2-2, reads EPEVTQTPSHQVTQMGQEVILRCVPISNHLYFYWYRQILGQKVEFLVSFYNNEISEKSEIFDDQFSVERPDGSNFTLKIRSTKLEDSAMYFCASTWTGGNTGELFFGEGSRLTVL.

This chain uses TRBV12-3 or TRBV12-4 with TRBJ1-2; D is uncertain. V shed 3 bases and J shed 4 bases, with 9 bases lying between them. This CDR3 is 13 amino acids long. The CDR3 reads CASSFQPLYGYTF. Here the CDR3 DNA reads TGTGCCAGCAGTTTTCAGCCCCTCTATGGCTACACCTTC.

The rearrangement links TRBV6-2 or TRBV6-3 to TRBJ2-7, with 9 bases that match TRBD2. The CDR3 length is 14 residues. Germline CDR1 and CDR2: MNHEY and SVGEGT. V lost 8 bases to trimming and J lost 3 bases; unmatched junction nucleotides: 8. The CDR3, as DNA: TGTGCCAGCCGAGCGGGAGGAAGTTTCTACGAGCAGTACTTC. Translating it yields CASRAGGSFYEQYF.

As concerns this clonotype: At one of its ends the junction is not consistent with the germline gene, which may arise from a read error. The genes are TRBV28 and TRBJ2-1; D is ambiguous. Germline V lookup: CDR1 MDHEN, CDR2 SYDVKM. The CDR3 length is 12 residues. The CDR3 DNA sequence: TGTGCCAGCAGTTTCAGAGGCCCAAGTAAGGAATTC. Translating it yields CASSFRGPSKEF.

The V gene is TRBV28, the J gene TRBJ2-5; 7 positions agree with TRBD2. Germline V gene data show CDR1 as MDHEN and CDR2 as SYDVKM. The CDR3 spans 15 residues. The ends lost 1 base at V and 4 bases at J; junction bases unmatched: 6. The CDR3 loop is CASSLFPPGGETQYF. CDR3 nucleotide sequence: TGTGCCAGCAGTTTATTCCCCCCGGGAGGAGAGACCCAGTACTTC.

V gene TRBV9 combines with J gene TRBJ2-5; weak D call: TRBD2 (5 bases). Germline V gives CDR1 SGDLS, CDR2 YYNGEE. The CDR3 runs 14 residues. V was pared by 0 bases and J by 4 bases, with 10 bases between. CDR3 residues: CASSVDPGRETQYF. CDR3 DNA sequence: TGTGCCAGCAGCGTAGATCCGGGAAGAGAGACCCAGTACTTC. Filled out from reference TRBV9 and TRBJ2-5, the complete variable domain reads DSGVTQTPKHLITATGQRVTLRCSPRSGDLSVYWYQQSLDQGLQFLIQYYNGEERAKGNILERFSAQQFPDLHSELNLSSLELGDSALYFCASSVDPGRETQYFGPGTRLLVL.